Each of the 7 T cell receptor beta chains below was sequenced from the same sample in a study of cytomegalovirus exposure and HLA in healthy donors. PCR employed 60 Vbeta and 13 Jbeta primers. TCRdb keeps only in-frame clones here, not all; method: immunoSEQ multiplex PCR. There are 170,000 or so clones in the sample; around 83% occur only once, and 1.6% lies in the top ten. The source material was PBMCs. The receptors stem from a man aged 50-60 years in good health and CMV-seronegative.

J is TRBJ2-1 and V is TRBV9, with 10 bases identical to TRBD2. V trimming: 0 bases; J trimming: 5 bases; junction bases outside the gene matches: 5. CDR3 length: 16 residues. The germline gives CDR1 SGDLS, CDR2 YYNGEE. CDR3 in DNA: TGTGCCAGCAGCGTAGAACGGACTAGCGGCCACAATGAGCAGTTCTTC. It is translated as CASSVERTSGHNEQFF.

This rearrangement joins TRBV5-8 to TRBJ2-3; D remains ambiguous. The CDR3 totals 12 residues. Deletions cut 0 bases from V and 7 bases from J, with 6 bases between. Germline V gene data show CDR1 as SGHTS and CDR2 as YDEGEE. The CDR3 sequence is CASSLVSYTQYF. DNA of the CDR3: TGTGCCAGCAGCTTGGTTTCGTATACGCAGTATTTT.

The chain is built from TRBV6-5 and TRBJ2-3, with D perhaps matching TRBD2 (6 bases). The germline V gene encodes CDR1 MNHEY and CDR2 SVGAGI. The V end was cut by 2 bases, the J end by 0 bases, with 12 bases between. The CDR3 totals 16 residues. The CDR3 is CASSYAPGESTDTQYF. The CDR3 DNA is TGTGCCAGCAGTTACGCTCCGGGGGAAAGCACAGATACGCAGTATTTT.

The V call is TRBV14, the J call TRBJ2-7; D perhaps matches TRBD1 (6 bases). This CDR3 contains 14 residues. In germline, CDR1 is SGHDN, CDR2 FVKESK. V lost 4 bases, J lost 2 bases, and 12 bases lay in between. The CDR3 protein is CASSPRQAPYEQYF. CDR3 DNA sequence: TGTGCCAGCAGCCCGCGACAGGCCCCCTACGAGCAGTACTTC.

This chain connects TRBV14 to TRBJ2-3; TRBD2 aligns across 7 bases. This CDR3 is built from 18 residues. V was pared by 0 bases and J by 5 bases, with 14 bases of the junction left unmatched. Germline CDR1 SGHDN, CDR2 FVKESK. Written as DNA, the CDR3 is TGTGCCAGCAGCCAAGATCCCGGGAGGTCGCTTTCCGTAGATACGCAGTATTTT. This codes for CASSQDPGRSLSVDTQYF.

This chain uses TRBV25-1 with TRBJ1-2; TRBD1 might be the D (5 bases). The CDR3 is 14 amino acids. The germline gives CDR1 MGHDK, CDR2 SYGVNS. The V end was cut by 3 bases, the J end by 3 bases, with 11 bases between. This chain's CDR3 is CASSDRGLDYGYTF. The CDR3 DNA reads TGTGCCAGCAGTGATAGGGGACTTGACTATGGCTACACCTTC.

This clone was seen a single time. This chain links TRBV6-1 with TRBJ1-1; D is possibly TRBD1 (5 bases). Trimming pared 8 bases from V and 6 bases from J, leaving 19 bases between. There are 14 residues in the CDR3. CDR1 and CDR2 from the germline V gene are MNHNS and SASEGT. CDR3 coding DNA: TGTGCCAGCCGCCTCCGGGGAGGGGTGCCTGAAGCTTTCTTT. Encoded protein: CASRLRGGVPEAFF.